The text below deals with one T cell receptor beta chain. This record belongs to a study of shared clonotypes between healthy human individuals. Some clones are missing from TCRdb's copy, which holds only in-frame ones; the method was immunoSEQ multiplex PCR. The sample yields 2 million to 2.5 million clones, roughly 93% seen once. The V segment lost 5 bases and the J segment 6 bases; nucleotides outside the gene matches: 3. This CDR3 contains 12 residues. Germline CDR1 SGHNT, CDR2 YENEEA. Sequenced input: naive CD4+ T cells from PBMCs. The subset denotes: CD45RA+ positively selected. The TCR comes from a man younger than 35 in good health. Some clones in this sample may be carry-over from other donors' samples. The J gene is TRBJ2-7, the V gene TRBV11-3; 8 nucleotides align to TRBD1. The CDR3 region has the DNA TGTGCCAGCAGCGGTACAGGGGGCGAGCAGTACTTC. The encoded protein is CASSGTGGEQYF.